Below, 14 T cell receptor beta chains from the same sample are listed, as sequenced in a study of blood T cells in healthy people across ages. Using a J-beta primer mix together with a sample-barcoded 5' primer, a second PCR was run for roughly 6 to 11 cycles. TCRdb re-called the 5' RACE reads with MiXCR, one entry per CDR3 protein. The sample records 890,000 or so distinct CDR3 sequences, around 62% being singletons. Sequencing was carried out using blood. The receptor set was obtained from a man aged 30-40 years in good health.

The chain links TRBV13 to TRBJ2-7, with D possibly called TRBD1 or TRBD2 (5 bases each). Germline CDR1 reads PRHDT; CDR2 reads FYEKMQ (reference sequence). This CDR3 is 14 amino acids long. V shed 5 bases and J shed 0 bases, with 11 bases lying between them. The CDR3 is CASSPYGGSYEQYF. In DNA, the CDR3 is TGTGCCAGCAGCCCCTATGGGGGCTCCTACGAGCAGTACTTC.

The chain employs TRBV3-1 and TRBJ1-4; TRBD1 is a possible D gene (5 bases). The length of the CDR3 is 15 residues. Deletions cut 4 bases from V and 2 bases from J, with 11 bases between. Per the germline V gene, CDR1 is LGHDT and CDR2 is YNNKEL (reference sequence). The CDR3 coding sequence is TGTGCCAGCAGCCCTCGACAGCACACTAATGAAAAACTGTTTTTT. Amino acid sequence: CASSPRQHTNEKLFF.

This clonotype has just a few counts. The chain links TRBV28 to TRBJ2-5; possible D gene TRBD2, 6 bases. V was clipped by 4 bases and J by 2 bases, with 17 bases between them. Per germline, CDR1 MDHEN and CDR2 SYDVKM. CDR3 length: 16 amino acids. The CDR3 sequence is CASSSRDSTRQETQYF. The CDR3 coding sequence is TGTGCCAGCAGTTCACGGGACTCCACAAGACAAGAGACCCAGTACTTC.

This clonotype was recorded a few times. The gene calls are TRBV7-3 and TRBJ2-2; tentatively, D is TRBD1 (5 bases). CDR3 length equals 12 residues. The V gene's germline CDR1 is SGHTA and CDR2 FQGTGA. V was trimmed by 4 bases and J by 7 bases, leaving 7 bases between them. The CDR3 loop reads CASSYQGGELFF. The CDR3 DNA is TGTGCCAGCAGCTACCAGGGCGGGGAGCTGTTTTTT.

The chain has TRBV29-1 and TRBJ2-7; weak D call: TRBD2 (6 bases). Trimming cost V 4 bases and J 0 bases, with 13 bases left between them. In germline, CDR1 is SQVTM, CDR2 ANQGSEA. This CDR3 is built from 14 residues. The DNA for the CDR3 is TGCAGCGTTGTGTCTAGCGAGGACTCCTACGAGCAGTACTTC. Amino acid sequence: CSVVSSEDSYEQYF.

A few counts support this clonotype. The gene calls are TRBV7-2 and TRBJ2-1; no clear D. The CDR3 contains 14 residues. Deletions cut 4 bases from V and 0 bases from J, with 7 bases between. Germline lookup yields CDR1 SGHTA and CDR2 FQGNSA. This CDR3 is CASSYIGSYNEQFF. The DNA for the CDR3 is TGTGCCAGCAGCTACATAGGCTCCTACAATGAGCAGTTCTTC.

This clonotype was seen a single time. V is TRBV7-9 and J is TRBJ2-5, with D uncertain. The closer fit of TRBJ2-7 to the DNA end suggests the J call may be wrong. Germline CDR1 SEHNR, CDR2 FQNEAQ (reference sequence). The CDR3 consists of 12 residues. The CDR3 coding sequence is TGTGCCAGCAGCGCAACAATCTACGAGCAGTACTTC. Encoded protein: CASSATIYEQYF.

V gene TRBV7-9 combines with J gene TRBJ2-5; possibly TRBD1 for D (7 bases). The tail of the sequence fits TRBJ2-7 better, so the J call may be wrong. CDR1 is SEHNR, CDR2 FQNEAQ, per germline (reference sequence). The CDR3 is 19 residues long. The CDR3 nucleotides read TGTGCCAGCAGCCCGAGTCCCGGGACAGCGGAGGAGGGGAATTACGAGCAGTACTTC. Protein: CASSPSPGTAEEGNYEQYF.

The chain uses TRBV15 and TRBJ1-4; weak D call: TRBD1 (6 bases). Deletions cut 1 base from V and 5 bases from J, with 14 bases between. CDR3 size: 16 residues. Germline assignment: CDR1 LNHNV and CDR2 YYDKDF (reference sequence). This chain's CDR3 is CATSRGLGQSNEKLFF. The CDR3 DNA sequence: TGTGCCACCAGCAGAGGTTTAGGACAGTCAAATGAAAAACTGTTTTTT. Looking up the rest from reference TRBV15 and TRBJ1-4 gives the full variable domain: DAMVIQNPRYQVTQFGKPVTLSCSQTLNHNVMYWYQQKSSQAPKLLFHYYDKDFNNEADTPDNFQSRRPNTSFCFLDIRSPGLGDTAMYLCATSRGLGQSNEKLFFGSGTQLSVL.

The V call is TRBV6-2 or TRBV6-3, the J call TRBJ1-2; D may be TRBD1 (5 bases). The germline gives CDR1 MNHEY, CDR2 SVGEGT. CDR3 length: 14 amino acids. Trimming removed 2 bases from V and 8 bases from J, with 15 bases in between. The CDR3, as DNA: TGTGCCAGCAGTTACCAGACAGACCGAGAGGGCTACACCTTC. It yields the protein CASSYQTDREGYTF.

The rearrangement links TRBV5-5 to TRBJ2-5; perhaps D is TRBD1 or TRBD2 (5 bases each). The J call could be wrong; TRBJ2-7 is a better fit for the DNA end. Germline assignment: CDR1 SGHKS and CDR2 YYEKEE (reference sequence). This CDR3 comprises 15 residues. The CDR3 here is CASSLVIGLGDEQYF. The CDR3 nucleotides are TGTGCCAGCAGCTTGGTCATTGGGTTGGGGGACGAGCAGTACTTC.

This rearrangement joins TRBV10-3 to TRBJ1-6, with D possibly being TRBD1 (5 bases). The length of the CDR3 is 15 residues. Germline CDR1 and CDR2: ENHRY and SYGVKD. The germline V and J ends were trimmed by 10 bases and 4 bases, with 17 bases remaining between them. This chain's CDR3 is CATRKGQTYNSPLHF. CDR3 in DNA: TGTGCCACTAGGAAGGGGCAGACATATAATTCACCCCTCCACTTT.

V is TRBV6-6 and J is TRBJ1-2; a weak D match, TRBD1 (6 bases). V was shortened by 6 bases and J by 4 bases, with 15 bases between the two germline ends. This CDR3 has 14 residues. Germline assignment: CDR1 MNHNY and CDR2 SVGAGI (reference sequence). The CDR3 sequence is CASSPGRGPYGYTF. The CDR3 DNA is TGTGCCAGCAGCCCCGGCAGGGGCCCCTATGGCTACACCTTC.

This chain uses TRBV5-1 with TRBJ2-7; possibly TRBD1 or TRBD2 for D (5 bases each). The CDR3 totals 15 residues. CDR1 SGHRS and CDR2 YFSETQ come from the germline V gene. Trimming left V 4 bases short and J 0 bases short, with 14 bases between. CDR3 sequence (DNA): TGCGCCAGCAGCAGGACCCGGGGCAGCTCCTACGAGCAGTACTTC. Translation: CASSRTRGSSYEQYF. Full variable domain (rest looked up from reference TRBV5-1 and TRBJ2-7): KAGVTQTPRYLIKTRGQQVTLSCSPISGHRSVSWYQQTPGQGLQFLFEYFSETQRNKGNFPGRFSGRQFSNSRSEMNVSTLELGDSALYLCASSRTRGSSYEQYFGPGTRLTVT.